This record looks at one T cell receptor beta chain sequence and its context. What it binds is not known. A single base separates this from a much larger clone, so it may be a read error. The conserved phenylalanine or tryptophan normally closing the CDR3 is absent here, so this likely arose from a read error. These data originate in a study of T cell repertoires in cytomegalovirus infection. CDR1 is MGHRA, CDR2 YSYEKL, per germline. The V gene end was trimmed by 3 bases and the J gene end by 5 bases; junction bases not matched to a gene: 3. The CDR3 loop spans 15 amino acids. Study results and limitations: Predominance within the ex vivo response was attributable to HLA-C-restricted CMV-specific TCR beta clonotypes. Carriers of CMV and the relevant HLA type were discriminated by public TCR beta frequency.

TCRdb called the reads again in MiXCR, with one record for every CDR3 protein. The sample holds nearly 450,000 distinct CDR3 sequences; about 33% are singletons and the top ten take roughly 15%. The rearrangement links TRBV4-1 to TRBJ2-1, with 11 positions matching TRBD2. This receptor was identified in a human donor in good health (CMV status not recorded). Some clones in this sample may be carry-over from other donors' samples. The sample taken for sequencing was PBMCs. CDR3 region: CASSHVGLADNEQFS. The CDR3 nucleotides read TGCGCCAGCAGCCACGTGGGACTAGCGGACAATGAGCAGTTCTCC.